The rows below give T cell receptor beta chains drawn from one sample of a study of spatial heterogeneity in lung cancer. In TCRdb, the 5' RACE reads were re-called with MiXCR into one record per CDR3 protein. The sample includes 40,000 to 50,000 distinct CDR3 sequences, 6% to 9.5% of them seen just once. The specimen comprised PBMCs, sampled at surgery. All receptors come from a female donor with early-stage non-small cell lung cancer. The CDR3 runs from the conserved cysteine through the conserved F or W. The D gene is left open where the match is weak. Clone size, where shown, is once, few, many, or a class for clones that have expanded.

j_call d_call v_call clone_size cdr3_nt cdr3_aa
TRBJ2-7 TRBD1 TRBV7-6 many TGTGCCAGCAGCTTAGCGGGGACAGGGCCCTACGAGCAGTACTTC CASSLAGTGPYEQYF
TRBJ2-1 NA TRBV20-1 NA TGCAGTGCTAGGGAGGAAGGGTCCTACAATGAGCAGTTCTTC CSAREEGSYNEQFF
TRBJ2-7 TRBD1 TRBV20-1 many TGCAGTGCCCCAAAGACAGGGACCTACGAGCAGTACTTC CSAPKTGTYEQYF
TRBJ1-5 NA TRBV6-6 many TGTGCCAGCAGTCCAACAGGAGGAAGCAATCAGCCCCAGCATTTT CASSPTGGSNQPQHF
TRBJ2-7 TRBD1 TRBV7-9 few TGTGCCAGCAGCGAATCCGGGACAGGGGTCGAGCAGTACTTC CASSESGTGVEQYF
TRBJ1-1 TRBD1 TRBV11-2 many TGTGCCAGCAGCCGACAGGGAGAGGGCACTGAAGCTTTCTTT CASSRQGEGTEAFF
TRBJ1-2 NA TRBV29-1 NA TGCAGCGTTGTGACGGGGAACTATGGCTACACCTTC CSVVTGNYGYTF
TRBJ2-3 TRBD2 TRBV11-2 many TGTGCCAGCAGACCCAGCGGGGGGGCTCGAGATACGCAGTATTTT CASRPSGGARDTQYF
TRBJ1-1 NA TRBV12-3/TRBV12-4 NA TGTGCCAGCAGGGGGGGAGGTGGGTCGTACACTGAAGCTTTCTTT CASRGGGGSYTEAFF
TRBJ1-1 NA TRBV27 few TGTGCCAGCAGTTTTCTATCAAATGGACAGAACACTGAAGCTTTCTTT CASSFLSNGQNTEAFF
TRBJ2-3 TRBD1 TRBV10-3 few TGTGCCATCAGTGGGACAGGCAGCCCGGATACGCAGTATTTT CAISGTGSPDTQYF
TRBJ2-5 TRBD2 TRBV12-3/TRBV12-4 many TGTGCCAGCAGTTCCCCGGTAGCGGGGGCTAAAGAGACCCAGTACTTC CASSSPVAGAKETQYF
TRBJ2-1 NA TRBV4-3 NA TGCGCCAGCAGCCAAAGTAGGGAGGTGAATGAGCAGTTCTTC CASSQSREVNEQFF
TRBJ2-7 TRBD2 TRBV24-1 many TGTGCCACCCCCATCTGCCGTAGCGGGGGAATATTCCTCGGCGAGCAGTACTTC CATPICRSGGIFLGEQYF
TRBJ2-5 TRBD2 TRBV7-8 few TGTGCCAGCAGCTTATCTGGGACTAGCGGGGTTGGAGAGACCCAGTACTTC CASSLSGTSGVGETQYF
TRBJ2-5 TRBD1 TRBV7-2 many TGTGCCAGCAGCTATGGGACAGGGGGCCAAGAGACCCAGTACTTC CASSYGTGGQETQYF
TRBJ1-5 NA TRBV4-2 NA TGTGCCAGCAGCCAAGTTGGCATGGAAAGGGGCAATCAGCCCCAGCATTTT CASSQVGMERGNQPQHF
TRBJ1-2 TRBD1 TRBV19 few TGTGCCAGTACTTCGCGTTCGACAGGGAACCAGGCTGGCTACACCTTC CASTSRSTGNQAGYTF
TRBJ2-3 TRBD2 TRBV9 few TGTGCCAGCAGCGGGACTAGCGGGGTAACAGATACGCAGTATTTT CASSGTSGVTDTQYF
TRBJ1-1 NA TRBV27 many TGTGCCAGCAGTTTACAGGAGGACACTGAAGCTTTCTTT CASSLQEDTEAFF